The entry below describes one T cell receptor (beta chain). There is no known antigen for this receptor. No qualities accompany the bases; no much larger clone lies one base away. This record belongs to a study of blood T cell repertoires in COVID-19 (dated by TCRdb to 2020 to 2022). With respect to the entire study: The collaborator samples originated in the United States, Italy and Spain and spanned the acute and convalescent phases of COVID-19. Deeply sampled blood TCRbeta repertoires from subjects exposed to, actively infected with, or recovered from COVID-19 were included in the dataset. The sample metadata nearly always contained a de-identified subject ID, COVID-19 status, age in years and sex. The samples were drawn from the first 160 participants of the ongoing ImmuneRACE study and from about 1,200 subjects provided by 6 global collaborators. The repertoires were released in a freely available public database intended as a resource for research on the immune response to SARS-CoV-2. Where HLA class I and class II types were available, the types were taken from metadata supplied by the sample provider, not from assay-based typing. The prospective study material was composed of cDNA or gDNA derived from T cells, B-cell-depleted T cells, or PBMCs. Overall study results and their limits: The quantity of clinical and demographic metadata differed by source and by participant and was supplied without curation.

The collaborating institutions used their own protocols to collect whole blood in K2EDTA tubes. For TCRbeta analysis, collaborators shipped samples in one of three forms: frozen whole blood, isolated PBMCs, or DNA extracted from either of those sample types. The CDR3 starts with the cysteine, ends with the phenylalanine, and has 17 residues. Only the CDR3 region is kept as DNA, spanning 51 bases read in frame from base 1. CDR1 SGHTS and CDR2 YDEGEE are derived from the germline V gene. The germline V end is reduced by 2 bases and the J end by 5 bases; junction bases left unmatched: 6. TCRbeta CDR3 regions were amplified from genomic DNA using the immunoSEQ Assay, a bias-controlled multiplex PCR. The published analysis was carried out like this. The number of nucleated cells in each sample was estimated by amplification of reference gene primers within the assay. To quantify the absolute abundance of each unique TCRbeta CDR3 rearrangement, sequence reads were collapsed and filtered. For each sample, productive Simpson clonality was calculated by taking the square root of Simpson's diversity index across productive rearrangements. The table comes from immuneACCESS by way of TCRdb, which keeps in-frame sequences with V and J called. Part of the clones is missing from these tables; in studies checked, under half for an unresolved V gene and the rest for unknown reasons. V and J calls and clone size are given by that table; D and trimming were obtained from the DNA. The sample table shows about 220,000 clones, and 65% to 85% are seen once. The leading ten clones occupy more than 10% of the sample.

This receptor chain uses TRBV5-8 and TRBJ2-3, with 15 central nucleotides matching TRBD2. This sequence originates from a human donor in a cohort sampled during active COVID-19. The sequencing sample was made of peripheral blood. The CDR3 loop reads CASSFWTSGGELDTQYF. The nucleotide sequence is given as TGTGCCAGCAGCTTTTGGACTAGCGGGGGGGAACTAGATACGCAGTATTTT.